The rows below give T cell receptor beta chains drawn from one sample of a study of blood T cell repertoires in COVID-19. Profiled with immunoSEQ multiplex PCR; TCRdb holds only in-frame clones, not every one. Of about 25,000 clones detected, 85% to 90% appear once; the ten largest clones hold more than 4%. The specimen was peripheral blood. Receptors originate from a man between 65 and 85 years old with active COVID-19. Each CDR3 is given with its conserved first and last residue. A D gene is named only where the DNA matches it firmly. The size of a clone is reported for some rows only, either as once, few or many, or as a class for expanded clones.

TRBV3-1/TRBV3-2,NA,NA,TRBJ1-3,TGTGCCAGCAGCCAAAGGCCAGGCTGGAAAACTGGAAACACCATATATTTT,CASSQRPGWKTGNTIYF
TRBV2,NA,NA,TRBJ1-1,TGTGCCAGCAGTGAACAGGGCCCGAACACTGAAGCTTTCTTT,CASSEQGPNTEAFF
TRBV5-1,TRBD1,NA,TRBJ1-4,TGCGCCAGCAGCTTGCAGGGGGTAACTAATGAAAAACTGTTTTTT,CASSLQGVTNEKLFF
TRBV7-8,NA,NA,TRBJ1-4,TGTGCCAGCAGCAGGGGGATCCCTGAAAAACTGTTTTTT,CASSRGIPEKLFF
TRBV29-1,TRBD2,NA,TRBJ2-3,TGCAGCGTTGAAGATCCGGCTAGCGGGGGGCCACCCAGCACAGATACGCAGTATTTT,CSVEDPASGGPPSTDTQYF
TRBV4-3,NA,NA,TRBJ1-2,TGCGCCAGCAGCCAAGCACTGGACAGTATTAACTATGGCTACACCTTC,CASSQALDSINYGYTF
TRBV13,TRBD1,NA,TRBJ2-7,TGTGCCAGCAGCACGGACAGGGGTCTCGAGCAGTACTTC,CASSTDRGLEQYF
TRBV24-1,NA,NA,TRBJ2-7,TGTGCCACCGCTATGGTGCGGACCTACGAGCAGTACTTC,CATAMVRTYEQYF
TRBV4-2,NA,once,TRBJ1-2,TGTGCCGTCGGGGGGAGGTCTCATGGCTACACCTTC,CAVGGRSHGYTF
TRBV6-5,NA,NA,TRBJ2-5,TGTGCCAGCAGTTACTCCGGGGGGCCCCAGTACTTC,CASSYSGGPQYF
TRBV19,TRBD1,NA,TRBJ2-1,TGTGCCAGTAGTATTTCGGACAGGGGGTTGGGATGGGAGCAGTTCTTC,CASSISDRGLGWEQFF
TRBV29-1,NA,NA,TRBJ1-2,TGCAGCGTTGTCGGGGCTAACTATGGCTACACCTTC,CSVVGANYGYTF
TRBV19,TRBD1,NA,TRBJ1-2,TGTGCCAGTAGCCCCGCGGGGACAGGGAGCAACTATGGCTACACCTTC,CASSPAGTGSNYGYTF
TRBV7-3,NA,NA,TRBJ1-2,TGTGCCAGCAGCTTAGCGGGGGGTCTCAACTATGGCTACACCTTC,CASSLAGGLNYGYTF
TRBV5-3,NA,NA,TRBJ1-3,TGTGCCAGAAGCCTAACCGGGGGGCGGTCTGGAAACACCATATATTTT,CARSLTGGRSGNTIYF
TRBV2,TRBD2,NA,TRBJ2-7,TGTGCCAGCAGTGAAGGCAGCGGGGCCTACGAGCAGTACTTC,CASSEGSGAYEQYF
TRBV7-9,NA,NA,TRBJ2-1,TGTGCCAGCAGCCCCATAGGGCTAGCGATTAGCTCCTACAATGAGCAGTTCTTC,CASSPIGLAISSYNEQFF
TRBV20-1,NA,NA,TRBJ2-7,TGCAGTGCCAGGTGGCGAGGGGAGCAGTACTTC,CSARWRGEQYF